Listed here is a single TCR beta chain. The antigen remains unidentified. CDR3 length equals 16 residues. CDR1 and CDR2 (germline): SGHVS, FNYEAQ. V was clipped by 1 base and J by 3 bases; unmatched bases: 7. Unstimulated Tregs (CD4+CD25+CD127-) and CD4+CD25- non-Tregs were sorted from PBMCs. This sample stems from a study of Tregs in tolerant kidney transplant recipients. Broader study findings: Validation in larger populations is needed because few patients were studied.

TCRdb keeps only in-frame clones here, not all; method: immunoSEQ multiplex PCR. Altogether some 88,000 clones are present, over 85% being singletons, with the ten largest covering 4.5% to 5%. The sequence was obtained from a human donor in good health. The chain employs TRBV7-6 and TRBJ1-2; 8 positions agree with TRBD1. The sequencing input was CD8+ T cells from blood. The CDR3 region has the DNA TGTGCCAGCAGCTTAGTATCAGGGGGCTTAGACTATGGCTACACCTTC. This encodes CASSLVSGGLDYGYTF.